The entry below gives a single T cell receptor (beta chain) sequence along with its context. There are 18 residues in the CDR3. Losses at the gene ends were 4 bases for V and 2 bases for J; bases not matched to a gene: 17. Germline V gives CDR1 GTSNPN, CDR2 SVGIG (reference sequence). The sample originates from a study of T cells in narcolepsy. Clones were sequenced by immunoSEQ multiplex PCR, and TCRdb holds only the in-frame ones, with some missing. The sample contains about 35,000 clones, 70% to 85% of which appear only once. The sequenced material came from memory (CD45RA-) CD4+ T cells from blood. V gene TRBV30 combines with J gene TRBJ1-2; 9 nucleotides align to TRBD1. This clonotype was sampled from a human donor in good health. The CDR3 sequence is CAWTPYTGTGTLNYGYTF. In DNA, the CDR3 is TGTGCCTGGACTCCATACACCGGGACAGGGACTCTAAACTATGGCTACACCTTC.